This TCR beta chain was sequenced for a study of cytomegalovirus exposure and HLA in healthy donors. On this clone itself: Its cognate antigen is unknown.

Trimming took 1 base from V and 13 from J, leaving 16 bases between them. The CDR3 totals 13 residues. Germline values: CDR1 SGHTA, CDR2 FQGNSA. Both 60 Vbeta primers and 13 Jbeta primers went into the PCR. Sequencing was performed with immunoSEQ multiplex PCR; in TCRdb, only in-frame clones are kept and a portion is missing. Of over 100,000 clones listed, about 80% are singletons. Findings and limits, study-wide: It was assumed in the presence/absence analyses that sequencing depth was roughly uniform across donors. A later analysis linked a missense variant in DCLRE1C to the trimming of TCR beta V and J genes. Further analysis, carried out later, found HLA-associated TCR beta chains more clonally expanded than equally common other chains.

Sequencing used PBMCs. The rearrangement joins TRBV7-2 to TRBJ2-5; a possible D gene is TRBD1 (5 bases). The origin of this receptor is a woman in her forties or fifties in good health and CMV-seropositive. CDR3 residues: CASSLGVGDSLYF. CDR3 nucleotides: TGTGCCAGCAGCTTAGGGGTAGGGGATTCCTTGTACTTC. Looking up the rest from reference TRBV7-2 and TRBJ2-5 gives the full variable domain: GAGVSQSPSNKVTEKGKDVELRCDPISGHTALYWYRQSLGQGLEFLIYFQGNSAPDKSGLPSDRFSAERTGGSVSTLTIQRTQQEDSAVYLCASSLGVGDSLYFGPGTRLLVL.